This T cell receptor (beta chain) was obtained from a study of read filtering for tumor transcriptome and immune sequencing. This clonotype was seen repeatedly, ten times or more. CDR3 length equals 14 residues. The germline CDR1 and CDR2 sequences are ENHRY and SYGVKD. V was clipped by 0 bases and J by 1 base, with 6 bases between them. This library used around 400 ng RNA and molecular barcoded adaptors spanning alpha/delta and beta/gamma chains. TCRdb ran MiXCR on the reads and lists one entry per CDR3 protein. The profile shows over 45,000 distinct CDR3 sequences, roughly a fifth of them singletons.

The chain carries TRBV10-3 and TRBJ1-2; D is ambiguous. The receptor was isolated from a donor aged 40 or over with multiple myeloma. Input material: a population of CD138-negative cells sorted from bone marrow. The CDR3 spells CAISESSRNYGYTF. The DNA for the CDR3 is TGTGCCATCAGTGAGTCGAGCCGTAACTATGGCTACACCTTC.